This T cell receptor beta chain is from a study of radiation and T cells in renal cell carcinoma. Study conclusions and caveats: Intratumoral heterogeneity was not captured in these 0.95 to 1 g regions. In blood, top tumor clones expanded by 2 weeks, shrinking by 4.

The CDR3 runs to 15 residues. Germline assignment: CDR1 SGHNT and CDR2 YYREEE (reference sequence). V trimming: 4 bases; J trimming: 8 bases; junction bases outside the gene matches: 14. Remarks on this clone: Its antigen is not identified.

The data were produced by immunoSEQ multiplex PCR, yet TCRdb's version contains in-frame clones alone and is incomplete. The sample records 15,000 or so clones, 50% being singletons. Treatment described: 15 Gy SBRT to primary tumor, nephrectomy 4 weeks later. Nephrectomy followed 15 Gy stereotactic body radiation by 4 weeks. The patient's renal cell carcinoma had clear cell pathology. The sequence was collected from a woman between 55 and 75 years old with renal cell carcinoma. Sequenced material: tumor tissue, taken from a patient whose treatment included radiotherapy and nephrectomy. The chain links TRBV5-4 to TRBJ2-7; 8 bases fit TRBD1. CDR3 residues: CASSRGTGFNIQQYF. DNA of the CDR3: TGTGCCAGCAGCCGCGGGACAGGTTTTAATATCCAGCAGTACTTC.